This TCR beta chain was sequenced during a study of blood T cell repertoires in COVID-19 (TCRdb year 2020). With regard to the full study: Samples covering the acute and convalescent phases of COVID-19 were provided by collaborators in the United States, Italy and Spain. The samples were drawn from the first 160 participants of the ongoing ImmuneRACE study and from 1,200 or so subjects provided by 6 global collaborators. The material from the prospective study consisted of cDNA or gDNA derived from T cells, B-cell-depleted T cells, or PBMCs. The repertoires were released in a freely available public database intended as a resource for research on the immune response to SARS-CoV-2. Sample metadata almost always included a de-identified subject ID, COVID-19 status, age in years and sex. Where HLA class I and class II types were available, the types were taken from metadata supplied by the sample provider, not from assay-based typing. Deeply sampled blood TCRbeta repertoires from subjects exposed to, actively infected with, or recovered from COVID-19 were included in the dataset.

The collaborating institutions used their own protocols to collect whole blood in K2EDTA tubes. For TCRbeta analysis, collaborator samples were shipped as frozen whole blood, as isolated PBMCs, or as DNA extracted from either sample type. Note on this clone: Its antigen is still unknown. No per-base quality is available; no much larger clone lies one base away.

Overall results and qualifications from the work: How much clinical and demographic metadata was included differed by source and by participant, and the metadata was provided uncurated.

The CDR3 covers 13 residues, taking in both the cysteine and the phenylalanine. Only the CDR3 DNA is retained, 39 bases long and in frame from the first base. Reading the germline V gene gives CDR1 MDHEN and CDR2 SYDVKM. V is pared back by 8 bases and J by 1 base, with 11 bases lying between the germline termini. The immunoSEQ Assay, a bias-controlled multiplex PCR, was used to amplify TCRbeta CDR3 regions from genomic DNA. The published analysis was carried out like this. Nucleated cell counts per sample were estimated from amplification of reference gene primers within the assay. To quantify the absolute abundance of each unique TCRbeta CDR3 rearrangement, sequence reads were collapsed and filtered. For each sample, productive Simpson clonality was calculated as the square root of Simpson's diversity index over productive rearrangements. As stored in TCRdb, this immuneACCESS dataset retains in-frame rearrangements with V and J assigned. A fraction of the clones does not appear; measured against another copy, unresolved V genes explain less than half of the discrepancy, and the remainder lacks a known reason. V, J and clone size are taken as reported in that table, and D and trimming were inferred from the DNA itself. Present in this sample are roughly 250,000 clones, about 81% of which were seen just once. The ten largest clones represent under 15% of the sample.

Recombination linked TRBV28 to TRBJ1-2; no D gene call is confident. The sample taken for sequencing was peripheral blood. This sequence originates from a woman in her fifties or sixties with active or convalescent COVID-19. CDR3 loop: CASRVALNYGYTF. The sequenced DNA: TGTGCCAGCCGAGTAGCTCTTAACTATGGCTACACCTTC.